This T cell receptor (beta chain) was sequenced in a study of cytomegalovirus exposure and HLA in healthy donors. General study points: Some V segments (TRBV6-2 and TRBV6-3 among them) were excluded as indistinguishable. According to a later analysis, donors in an Asian-associated ancestry cluster reportedly had fewer N-insertions than the roughly 670-donor mean.

This clone appeared a few times. What it recognizes is unknown. Each donor was nominally healthy when sampled (though unrecorded immune exposures were likely). Germline CDR1 reads SGHRS; CDR2 reads YFSETQ. After removal of 4 bases from V and 4 bases from J, the junction contained 9 bases not matched to a gene. The CDR3 spans 16 residues. The PCR used 60 Vbeta and 13 Jbeta primers. This table comes from immunoSEQ multiplex PCR, and its TCRdb copy is limited to in-frame clones, with some not included. The table records roughly 140,000 clones, roughly 79% of them present only once. This chain links TRBV5-1 with TRBJ2-1, with 9 bases that match TRBD2. The receptor comes from a woman aged 40 to 50 in good health and CMV-seropositive. The sample was PBMCs. The CDR3 DNA reads as TGCGCCAGCAGCCTGCCCCGGCTAGCGGGGTACAATGAGCAGTTCTTC. Amino acid sequence: CASSLPRLAGYNEQFF.